This is a list of T cell receptor beta chains from one sample in a study of blood T cell repertoires in COVID-19. Assay: immunoSEQ multiplex PCR; the TCRdb copy retains only in-frame clones and omits some. The sample shows over 85,000 clones, about 87% of them seen only once. Sequencing input: peripheral blood. These receptors were collected from a man in his forties or fifties with active or convalescent COVID-19. Both conserved end residues are part of each CDR3. A D gene is named only where the DNA matches it firmly. Clone size is shown for a subset of rows, as once, few, many or a class of expanded clone.

once	NA	TRBV7-2	TRBJ1-3	CASSLGTGLLRGSGNTIYF	TGTGCCAGCAGCTTAGGAACAGGGTTATTAAGGGGATCTGGAAACACCATATATTTT
once	TRBD1	TRBV7-2	TRBJ2-4	CASVRDRAKNIQYF	TGTGCCAGCGTGCGGGACAGGGCCAAAAACATTCAGTACTTC
NA	NA	TRBV12-3/TRBV12-4	TRBJ2-1	CASSPGHYNEQFF	TGTGCCAGCAGTCCAGGGCATTACAATGAGCAGTTCTTC
NA	NA	TRBV6-5	TRBJ1-2	CASSPQAYYGYTF	TGTGCCAGCAGTCCACAGGCGTACTATGGCTACACCTTC
NA	NA	TRBV21-1	TRBJ2-3	CASSGGLAGGTDTQYF	TGTGCCAGCAGCGGCGGACTAGCGGGGGGCACAGATACGCAGTATTTT
NA	NA	TRBV5-1	TRBJ1-4	CASSATSTNEKLFF	TGCGCCAGCTCCGCGACATCAACTAATGAAAAACTGTTTTTT
once	TRBD1	TRBV7-9	TRBJ1-1	CASSSGQVTEAFF	TGTGCCAGCAGTTCCGGACAGGTAACTGAAGCTTTCTTT
NA	TRBD1	TRBV28	TRBJ1-4	CASSPGTGNPNEKLFF	TGTGCCAGCAGCCCCGGGACAGGGAATCCTAATGAAAAACTGTTTTTT
NA	TRBD1	TRBV4-2	TRBJ2-2	CASSLGQGDGELFF	TGTGCCAGCAGCCTAGGACAGGGGGACGGGGAGCTGTTTTTT
once	TRBD1	TRBV28	TRBJ1-2	CASSLRQGYGYTF	TGTGCCAGCAGTTTAAGACAGGGCTATGGCTACACCTTC
NA	TRBD1	TRBV15	TRBJ2-7	CATSRDRGTGPYEQYF	TGTGCCACCAGCAGAGATCGCGGGACAGGTCCCTACGAGCAGTACTTC
NA	NA	TRBV28	TRBJ2-2	CASTSTRTNTGELFF	TGTGCCAGCACCTCGACAAGGACGAACACCGGGGAGCTGTTTTTT
NA	TRBD2	TRBV10-3	TRBJ2-2	CAISESGGRNTGELFF	TGTGCCATCAGTGAGTCGGGAGGGAGGAACACCGGGGAGCTGTTTTTT
NA	NA	TRBV6-6	TRBJ2-2	CASSYSTSTGELFF	TGTGCCAGCAGTTACTCGACTAGCACCGGGGAGCTGTTTTTT
NA	NA	TRBV29-1	TRBJ2-2	CSGQNTGELFF	TGCAGCGGACAAAACACCGGGGAGCTGTTTTTT
NA	TRBD2	TRBV18	TRBJ2-1	CASSPRSSGGYNEQFF	TGTGCCAGCTCACCACGATCTAGCGGGGGGTACAATGAGCAGTTCTTC
few	TRBD1	TRBV5-4	TRBJ2-5	CASSRTGIETQYF	TGTGCCAGCAGCCGGACAGGGATAGAGACCCAGTACTTC
NA	TRBD2	TRBV3-1/TRBV3-2	TRBJ2-1	CASSQLMVTGGAIGNEQFF	TGTGCCAGCAGCCAATTAATGGTAACGGGGGGGGCGATTGGCAATGAGCAGTTCTTC
NA	TRBD2	TRBV4-2	TRBJ2-3	CASSQVSGGAEDTQYF	TGTGCCAGCAGCCAAGTTAGCGGGGGGGCCGAAGATACGCAGTATTTT
NA	NA	TRBV5-1	TRBJ2-7	CASSLVLTGVHEQYF	TGCGCCAGCAGCTTGGTCCTGACAGGAGTACACGAGCAGTACTTC
NA	TRBD1	TRBV25-1	TRBJ2-3	CASSLLLGQGTVTDTQYF	TGTGCCAGCAGCCTCCTTCTCGGACAGGGGACCGTCACAGATACGCAGTATTTT
NA	NA	TRBV6-5	TRBJ2-1	CASSRDTYNEQFF	TGTGCCAGCAGCCGGGACACTTACAATGAGCAGTTCTTC
NA	TRBD1	TRBV7-2	TRBJ1-4	CASSLGQGNEKLFF	TGTGCCAGCAGCCTGGGACAGGGTAATGAAAAACTGTTTTTT
once	TRBD1	TRBV7-9	TRBJ2-7	CASSPGQGLSYEQYF	TGTGCCAGCAGCCCGGGACAGGGGCTTTCCTACGAGCAGTACTTC
NA	NA	TRBV5-1	TRBJ2-5	CASSLMASAVWETQYF	TGCGCCAGCAGCTTGATGGCTAGCGCGGTCTGGGAGACCCAGTACTTC
NA	NA	TRBV30	TRBJ1-2	CAWILSGGIHGYTF	TGTGCCTGGATTCTCTCCGGGGGGATCCATGGCTACACCTTC
NA	TRBD1	TRBV6-1	TRBJ2-7	CASSEAGTGAYEQYF	TGTGCCAGCAGTGAAGCAGGGACAGGGGCCTACGAGCAGTACTTC
NA	TRBD1	TRBV28	TRBJ1-2	CASTGAKGAGYGYTF	TGTGCCAGCACTGGGGCCAAGGGGGCTGGCTATGGCTACACCTTC
NA	TRBD2	TRBV11-3	TRBJ2-7	CASSGREGYEQYF	TGTGCCAGCAGCGGCAGGGAGGGGTACGAGCAGTACTTC
NA	TRBD1	TRBV12-3/TRBV12-4	TRBJ2-3	CASSLDRAGTQYF	TGTGCCAGCAGCCTCGACAGGGCGGGTACGCAGTATTTT
NA	NA	TRBV24-1	TRBJ2-6	CATSDFRGSGANVLTF	TGTGCCACCAGTGATTTTAGGGGGTCTGGGGCCAACGTCCTGACTTTC
once	NA	TRBV30	TRBJ2-7	CAWIPRSYEQYF	TGTGCCTGGATTCCAAGGAGTTACGAGCAGTACTTC
NA	NA	TRBV14	TRBJ2-5	CASSPRGTFQETQYF	TGTGCCAGCAGCCCACGTGGGACATTCCAAGAGACCCAGTACTTC
NA	NA	TRBV18	TRBJ2-5	CASSPRTKETQYF	TGTGCCAGCTCACCAAGGACAAAAGAGACCCAGTACTTC
NA	NA	TRBV13	TRBJ1-1	CASSPQGLGNTEAFF	TGTGCCAGCAGCCCACAGGGTCTAGGAAACACTGAAGCTTTCTTT
few	TRBD1	TRBV6-5	TRBJ1-6	CASSPLGTGDSPLHF	TGTGCCAGCAGTCCCCTCGGGACAGGGGATTCACCCCTCCACTTT
NA	NA	TRBV2	TRBJ1-2	CASRKGEDYGYTF	TGTGCCAGCAGGAAGGGAGAGGACTATGGCTACACCTTC
NA	TRBD1	TRBV9	TRBJ2-2	CASSVSTGGTGELFF	TGTGCCAGCAGCGTATCAACAGGGGGAACCGGGGAGCTGTTTTTT
NA	TRBD2	TRBV11-2	TRBJ2-2	CASSWGLAGARGGELFF	TGTGCCAGCAGCTGGGGACTAGCGGGGGCCCGGGGCGGGGAGCTGTTTTTT
NA	NA	TRBV2	TRBJ1-2	CASSEVGAGYTF	TGTGCCAGCAGTGAAGTAGGGGCCGGCTACACCTTC
once	NA	TRBV5-1	TRBJ2-3	CASSFTGAGASTDTQYF	TGCGCCAGCAGCTTCACCGGTGCGGGGGCTAGCACAGATACGCAGTATTTT
NA	NA	TRBV5-6	TRBJ2-7	CASSSRDEQYF	TGTGCCAGCAGTTCAAGAGACGAGCAGTACTTC